The rows below give T cell receptor beta chains drawn from one sample of a study of cytomegalovirus exposure and HLA in healthy donors. Method: immunoSEQ multiplex PCR; TCRdb's copy keeps in-frame clones and lacks some. The repertoire holds about 190,000 clones, with 60% to 80% as singletons. The source material was PBMCs. These receptors were obtained from a woman under 40 in good health and CMV-seropositive. CDR3s include the opening cysteine and the closing phenylalanine or tryptophan. Each record gives: V gene, clone size, J gene, CDR3 length, D gene, CDR3 DNA, CDR3 protein. D genes are given only for firm matches. Clone size is given for some rows only: seen once, a few or many times, or a class if the clone is expanded.

v_call: TRBV19
clone_size: -
j_call: TRBJ1-5
cdr3_length: 16
d_call: TRBD1
cdr3_nt: TGTGCCAGTAATTCACAGGGGGCTATCGGCAATCAGCCCCAGCATTTT
cdr3_aa: CASNSQGAIGNQPQHF

v_call: TRBV7-2
clone_size: few
j_call: TRBJ2-5
cdr3_length: 14
d_call: -
cdr3_nt: TGTGCCAGCAGCGTAGATGGGGCCGTGGAGACCCAGTACTTC
cdr3_aa: CASSVDGAVETQYF

v_call: TRBV11-2
clone_size: -
j_call: TRBJ1-2
cdr3_length: 13
d_call: -
cdr3_nt: TGTGCCAGCAGCTTAGCAGGGCCCCATGGCTACACCTTC
cdr3_aa: CASSLAGPHGYTF

v_call: TRBV29-1
clone_size: few
j_call: TRBJ2-1
cdr3_length: 11
d_call: -
cdr3_nt: TGCAGCGTTCACACCTACAATGAGCAGTTCTTC
cdr3_aa: CSVHTYNEQFF

v_call: TRBV7-2
clone_size: few
j_call: TRBJ1-1
cdr3_length: 14
d_call: TRBD1
cdr3_nt: TGTGCCAGCAGCCCTGACAGGGTGAACACTGAAGCTTTCTTT
cdr3_aa: CASSPDRVNTEAFF

v_call: TRBV19
clone_size: -
j_call: TRBJ2-4
cdr3_length: 17
d_call: TRBD1
cdr3_nt: TGTGCCAGTAGTATAAAAAGACAGGGGGCATCTCCAGACATTCAGTACTTC
cdr3_aa: CASSIKRQGASPDIQYF

v_call: TRBV5-1
clone_size: -
j_call: TRBJ2-4
cdr3_length: 15
d_call: TRBD1
cdr3_nt: TGCGCCAGCAGCTTTACACAGGGGGCAGAGAACATTCAGTACTTC
cdr3_aa: CASSFTQGAENIQYF

v_call: TRBV7-9
clone_size: -
j_call: TRBJ2-3
cdr3_length: 14
d_call: TRBD2
cdr3_nt: TGTGCCAGCAGCTTAGTCCTAGCGGGAGATACGCAGTATTTT
cdr3_aa: CASSLVLAGDTQYF

v_call: TRBV5-1
clone_size: -
j_call: TRBJ2-1
cdr3_length: 16
d_call: -
cdr3_nt: TGCGCCAGCAGCGGCGGGGGGACAGGGCTCTACAATGAGCAGTTCTTC
cdr3_aa: CASSGGGTGLYNEQFF

v_call: TRBV20-1
clone_size: once
j_call: TRBJ1-2
cdr3_length: 11
d_call: -
cdr3_nt: TGCAGTGCTAGCCCGGGGATGGGCTACACCTTC
cdr3_aa: CSASPGMGYTF

v_call: TRBV19
clone_size: few
j_call: TRBJ2-7
cdr3_length: 14
d_call: TRBD1
cdr3_nt: TGTGCCAGTAGTCGCCGCAGGGGGTCCTACGAGCAGTACTTC
cdr3_aa: CASSRRRGSYEQYF

v_call: TRBV6-6
clone_size: -
j_call: TRBJ2-2
cdr3_length: 15
d_call: -
cdr3_nt: TGTGCCAGCAGTTACGCCCAGGGGGGAAGCGGGGAGCTGTTTTTT
cdr3_aa: CASSYAQGGSGELFF

v_call: TRBV29-1
clone_size: few
j_call: TRBJ1-1
cdr3_length: 14
d_call: TRBD1
cdr3_nt: TGCAGCGCCAGCTCCGACAGGGTTTGGACTGAAGCTTTCTTT
cdr3_aa: CSASSDRVWTEAFF

v_call: TRBV6-5
clone_size: -
j_call: TRBJ1-5
cdr3_length: 15
d_call: -
cdr3_nt: TGTGCCAGCAGTCTCAAGTGGCCGATCAATCAGCCCCAGCATTTT
cdr3_aa: CASSLKWPINQPQHF

v_call: TRBV7-2
clone_size: -
j_call: TRBJ1-2
cdr3_length: 15
d_call: TRBD1
cdr3_nt: TGTGCCAGCAGCACCGCGACAGGGTTCAACTATGGCTACACCTTC
cdr3_aa: CASSTATGFNYGYTF

v_call: TRBV18
clone_size: -
j_call: TRBJ2-7
cdr3_length: 13
d_call: -
cdr3_nt: TGTGCCAGCTCACCGGGGACAACCTACGAGCAGTACTTT
cdr3_aa: CASSPGTTYEQYF

v_call: TRBV9
clone_size: -
j_call: TRBJ2-2
cdr3_length: 17
d_call: -
cdr3_nt: TGTGCCAGCAGCGCGTGGGGCCATCCCGCGAACACCGGGGAGCTGTTTTTT
cdr3_aa: CASSAWGHPANTGELFF

v_call: TRBV5-1
clone_size: -
j_call: TRBJ2-1
cdr3_length: 15
d_call: TRBD1
cdr3_nt: TGCGCCAGCACCGCCGGGACAGGAGACTACAATGAGCAGTTCTTC
cdr3_aa: CASTAGTGDYNEQFF

v_call: TRBV28
clone_size: -
j_call: TRBJ2-7
cdr3_length: 14
d_call: TRBD2
cdr3_nt: TGTGCCAGCAGGCCTAGCGGGAGCTCCTACGAGCAGTACTTC
cdr3_aa: CASRPSGSSYEQYF

v_call: TRBV19
clone_size: -
j_call: TRBJ2-7
cdr3_length: 17
d_call: TRBD2
cdr3_nt: TGTGCCAGTAGTGGTCGAGGGGGGCGGGAGGTCTCCTACGAGCAGTACTTC
cdr3_aa: CASSGRGGREVSYEQYF

v_call: TRBV5-1
clone_size: -
j_call: TRBJ1-6
cdr3_length: 17
d_call: -
cdr3_nt: TGCGCCAGCAGCGCAGGACAGATCAGCTCCTATAATTCACCCCTCCACTTT
cdr3_aa: CASSAGQISSYNSPLHF

v_call: TRBV6-5
clone_size: -
j_call: TRBJ2-7
cdr3_length: 16
d_call: TRBD2
cdr3_nt: TGTGCCAGCAGTTACTCAGGCGGGAGGAGCTCCTACGAGCAGTACTTC
cdr3_aa: CASSYSGGRSSYEQYF

v_call: TRBV7-2
clone_size: -
j_call: TRBJ1-2
cdr3_length: 17
d_call: -
cdr3_nt: TGTGCCAGCAGCCCCGGAACTCAGGGCGCCAGAAACTATGGCTACACCTTC
cdr3_aa: CASSPGTQGARNYGYTF